Listed below are T cell receptor beta chains from one sample, sequenced in a study of T cell repertoires in cytomegalovirus infection. Antigens for these TCRs are unknown. TCRdb recomputed calls from the reads with MiXCR, one row per CDR3 protein. The table lists roughly 45,000 distinct CDR3 sequences, 20% to 25% of them singletons. The specimen sequenced was PBMCs, sequenced either directly or after in vitro stimulation (not recorded which). The receptors here all came from a human donor in good health (CMV status not recorded). Some clones in this sample may be carry-over from other donors' samples. Both conserved end residues are part of each CDR3. The D gene is left open where the match is weak. Expanded clones are given a class, and other clones once, few, many or no size at all.

TRBV7-2,TRBJ2-5,few,TRBD1,CASSFLPLGGTGETQYF,TGTGCCAGCAGCTTTTTGCCCCTGGGGGGGACAGGGGAGACCCAGTACTTC
TRBV2,TRBJ1-4,few,NA,CASRIGEKLFF,TGTGCCAGCAGGATTGGGGAAAAACTGTTTTTT
TRBV25-1,TRBJ2-3,few,NA,CASSAGVLSDTQYF,TGTGCCAGCAGTGCGGGAGTCCTCTCAGATACGCAGTATTTT
TRBV19,TRBJ1-5,NA,TRBD1,CASSMGQGRGQPQHF,TGTGCCAGTAGTATGGGACAGGGGCGAGGTCAGCCCCAGCATTTT
TRBV27,TRBJ1-1,many,NA,CATRHYPNTEAFF,TGTGCCACCCGACATTACCCGAACACTGAAGCTTTCTTT
TRBV10-3,TRBJ1-2,few,NA,CAITRSGPNYGYTF,TGTGCCATCACCAGAAGTGGGCCTAACTATGGCTACACCTTC
TRBV7-2,TRBJ2-3,many,NA,CASSPMIPIRTDTQYF,TGTGCCAGCAGCCCTATGATTCCGATCCGCACAGATACGCAGTATTTT
TRBV7-8,TRBJ1-5,NA,NA,CASSLEPYQPQHF,TGTGCCAGCAGCTTAGAACCCTACCAGCCCCAGCATTTT
TRBV7-2,TRBJ1-1,NA,NA,CASSPTGFYTEAFF,TGTGCCAGCAGCCCCACAGGGTTTTACACTGAAGCTTTCTTT
TRBV27,TRBJ2-2,few,NA,CANPTRLQAVFTGELFF,TGTGCCAACCCGACGCGCTTGCAGGCCGTCTTCACCGGGGAGCTGTTTTTT
TRBV7-2,TRBJ2-7,medium-sized,NA,CASSPQGVLGYEQYF,TGTGCCAGCAGCCCACAAGGAGTCCTAGGATACGAGCAGTACTTC
TRBV12-3/TRBV12-4,TRBJ2-5,many,NA,CASTLGGLSQETQYF,TGTGCCAGCACCCTTGGAGGGCTTTCCCAAGAGACCCAGTACTTC
TRBV5-6,TRBJ2-7,few,NA,CASSLSWAQANEQYF,TGTGCCAGCAGCTTGTCTTGGGCCCAGGCAAACGAGCAGTACTTC
TRBV7-2,TRBJ2-1,many,TRBD2,CASSPGERGVLWNEQFF,TGTGCCAGCAGCCCGGGGGAGCGGGGGGTCTTGTGGAATGAGCAGTTCTTC
TRBV7-8,TRBJ2-7,many,NA,CASSPAARLVEQYF,TGTGCCAGCAGCCCCGCCGCCAGGCTAGTAGAGCAGTACTTC
TRBV12-3/TRBV12-4,TRBJ2-3,many,NA,CASTTGAHDTQYF,TGTGCCAGCACGACTGGGGCACACGATACGCAGTATTTT
TRBV12-3/TRBV12-4,TRBJ1-5,NA,TRBD1,CASSRDRGSNQPQHF,TGTGCCAGCAGCCGGGACAGGGGTAGCAATCAGCCCCAGCATTTT
TRBV19,TRBJ1-2,once,NA,CASSLDPDSRLDYGYTF,TGTGCCAGTAGTCTCGACCCGGACTCCCGGCTAGACTATGGCTACACCTTC
TRBV7-2,TRBJ1-6,many,NA,CASSFIGSGEAPLHF,TGTGCCAGCAGCTTCATAGGTTCCGGAGAGGCACCCCTCCACTTT
TRBV7-8,TRBJ2-3,many,TRBD2,CASSFLTSGEDTQYF,TGTGCCAGCAGCTTTTTGACTAGCGGGGAAGATACGCAGTATTTT
TRBV7-2,TRBJ2-3,many,NA,CASSQQDRDTQYF,TGTGCCAGCAGCCAACAGGATAGGGATACGCAGTATTTT
TRBV5-6,TRBJ2-7,few,NA,CASSFKGVRYDYEQYF,TGTGCCAGCAGCTTTAAGGGGGTCAGATACGACTACGAGCAGTACTTC
TRBV6-2/TRBV6-3,TRBJ2-3,many,TRBD1,CASSSQGTDTQYF,TGTGCCAGCAGTTCACAGGGGACGGATACGCAGTATTTT
TRBV5-6,TRBJ1-1,NA,NA,CASSPGSWNTEAFF,TGTGCCAGCAGCCCCGGCAGCTGGAACACTGAAGCTTTCTTT
TRBV10-3,TRBJ2-3,once,TRBD2,CAISEPLAGDTQYF,TGTGCCATCAGTGAGCCACTAGCGGGAGACACGCAGTATTTT
TRBV11-2,TRBJ1-2,NA,NA,CASSHGGAQRTF,TGTGCCAGCAGCCATGGGGGGGCCCAACGCACCTTC
TRBV5-1,TRBJ2-3,once,NA,CASSQERQGRGLDTQYF,TGCGCCAGCAGCCAGGAGAGACAGGGACGGGGGTTGGATACGCAGTATTTT
TRBV12-3/TRBV12-4,TRBJ1-2,few,TRBD1,CASSAGQGGGYTF,TGTGCCAGCAGCGCCGGACAGGGGGGGGGCTACACCTTC
TRBV7-6,TRBJ2-7,NA,TRBD2,CASSLVVTSGRSTHEQYF,TGTGCCAGCAGCCTCGTCGTGACTAGCGGGAGGTCTACCCACGAGCAGTACTTC
TRBV6-6,TRBJ2-7,NA,NA,CASSDIFRAEQYF,TGTGCCAGCAGTGACATTTTTCGGGCCGAGCAGTACTTC